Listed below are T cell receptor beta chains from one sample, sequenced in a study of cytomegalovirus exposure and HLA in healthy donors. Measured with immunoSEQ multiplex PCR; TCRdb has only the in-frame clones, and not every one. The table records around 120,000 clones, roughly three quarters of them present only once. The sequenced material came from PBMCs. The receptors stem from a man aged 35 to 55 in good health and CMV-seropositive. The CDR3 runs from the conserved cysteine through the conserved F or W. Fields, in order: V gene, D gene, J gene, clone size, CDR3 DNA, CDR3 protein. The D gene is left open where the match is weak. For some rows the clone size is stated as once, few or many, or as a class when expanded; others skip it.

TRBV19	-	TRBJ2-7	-	TGTGCCAGTAGTATAGGGCTGACAGGTTTGACCTACGAGCAGTACTTC	CASSIGLTGLTYEQYF
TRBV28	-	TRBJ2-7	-	TGTGCCAGCAGTCTGTCGAGTCTCGAGCAGTACTTC	CASSLSSLEQYF
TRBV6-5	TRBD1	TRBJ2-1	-	TGTGCCAGCGGAACGGACAGGCCACTATACAATGAGCAGTTCTTC	CASGTDRPLYNEQFF
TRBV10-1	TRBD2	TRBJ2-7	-	TGCGCCAGCAGTGGTCACCTAGCGGGAGAGGGCGAGCAGTACTTC	CASSGHLAGEGEQYF
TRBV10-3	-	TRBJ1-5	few	TGTGCCATCAGTGACTCGGGAGCCCAGCATTTT	CAISDSGAQHF
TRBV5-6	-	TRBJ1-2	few	TGTGCCAGCAGCCGTGTATTTGGCTACACCTTC	CASSRVFGYTF
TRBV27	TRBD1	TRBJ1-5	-	TGTGCCAGCAGTCCGGGACAGGGGGCAAGTCAGCCCCAGCATTTT	CASSPGQGASQPQHF
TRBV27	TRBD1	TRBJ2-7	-	TGTGCCAGCAGTTTATACCCGGGACAGGGATTCTACGAGCAGTACTTC	CASSLYPGQGFYEQYF
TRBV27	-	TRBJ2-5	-	TGTGCCACCCCGAGGGAGACCCAGTACTTC	CATPRETQYF
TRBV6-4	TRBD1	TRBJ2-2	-	TGTGCCAGCAGTGAAGGGACAGGGGACGACACCGGGGAGCTGTTTTTT	CASSEGTGDDTGELFF
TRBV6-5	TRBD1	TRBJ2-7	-	TGTGCCAGCACCCCGGACAGGGTCCCCTACGAGCAGTACTTC	CASTPDRVPYEQYF
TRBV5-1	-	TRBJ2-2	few	TGCGCCAGCAGCTTAATAGCTATCACCGGGGAGCTGTTTTTT	CASSLIAITGELFF
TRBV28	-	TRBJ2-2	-	TGTGCCAGCAGTCCGCCGGGGGGCTTGAACACCGGGGAGCTGTTTTTT	CASSPPGGLNTGELFF
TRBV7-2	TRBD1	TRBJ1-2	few	TGTGCCAGCAGCCCCACGGGACAGGGGGACTATGGCTACACCTTC	CASSPTGQGDYGYTF
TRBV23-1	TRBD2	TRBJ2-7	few	TGCGCCAGCAGTCAATCGACTAGCGGCTCCTACGAGCAGTACTTC	CASSQSTSGSYEQYF
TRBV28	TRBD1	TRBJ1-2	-	TGTGCCGGGGAGACAGGGAGCTCTGGCTACACCTTC	CAGETGSSGYTF
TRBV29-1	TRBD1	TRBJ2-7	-	TGCAGCGTTGGAGGGACAGGCTACGAGCAGTACTTC	CSVGGTGYEQYF
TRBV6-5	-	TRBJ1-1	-	TGTGCCAGCAGTTACTCGCGGACTCTGAACACTGAAGCTTTCTTT	CASSYSRTLNTEAFF
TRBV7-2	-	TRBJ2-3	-	TGTGCCAGCAGCTTAGGATTCGGGGGAGCAGGCACAGATACGCAGTATTTT	CASSLGFGGAGTDTQYF
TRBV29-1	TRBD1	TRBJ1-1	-	TGCAGCGTCTCGCCCGGGACAGCGAACACTGAAGCTTTCTTT	CSVSPGTANTEAFF
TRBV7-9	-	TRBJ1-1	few	TGTGCCAGCAGCTGGCAGGACAAGAACACTGAAGCTTTCTTT	CASSWQDKNTEAFF
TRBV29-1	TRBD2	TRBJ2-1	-	TGCAGCGTTGTCTCCGGCGGGAGAGTCGATGAGCAGTTCTTC	CSVVSGGRVDEQFF
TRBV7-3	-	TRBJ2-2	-	TGTGCCAGCAGCTCGGGAGTTCGGACCGGGGAGCTGTTTTTT	CASSSGVRTGELFF
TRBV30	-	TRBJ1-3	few	TGTGCCTGGGCCCCAAAGGACAGTTCGTACTCTGGAAACACCATATATTTT	CAWAPKDSSYSGNTIYF
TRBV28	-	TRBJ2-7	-	TGTGCCAGCAGACCCGGGCACGCGGGAGAGCAGTACTTC	CASRPGHAGEQYF
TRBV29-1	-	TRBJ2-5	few	TGCAGCGTACGTAAGGGGTCAGAGACCCAGTACTTC	CSVRKGSETQYF
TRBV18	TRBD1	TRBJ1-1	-	TGTGCCAGCTCACCAGACAGGGGGGGCACTGAAGCTTTCTTT	CASSPDRGGTEAFF
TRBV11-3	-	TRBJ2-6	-	TGTGCCAGCAGCGACCGGGACTCTGGGGCCAACGTCCTGACTTTC	CASSDRDSGANVLTF
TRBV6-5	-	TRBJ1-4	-	TGTGCCAGCACGGTACCGCGAGAGGGTGAAAAACTGTTTTTT	CASTVPREGEKLFF
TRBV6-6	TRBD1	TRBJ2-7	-	TGTGCCAGCAGTCTTGGACAGGGGGGGGCCGAGCAGTACTTC	CASSLGQGGAEQYF
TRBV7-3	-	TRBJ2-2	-	TGTGCCAGCAGCTTCAGGTCTGGGGAGCTGTTTTTT	CASSFRSGELFF
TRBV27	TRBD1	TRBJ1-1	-	TGTGCCAGCAGATACAGGGGGCGGGCTCAAGGAGCTTTCTTT	CASRYRGRAQGAFF
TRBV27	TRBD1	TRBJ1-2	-	TGTGCCAGCAGTAGGGACAGGGTAGATGGCTACACCTTC	CASSRDRVDGYTF
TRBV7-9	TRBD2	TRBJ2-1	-	TGTGCCAGCAGCCTAGGGACTAGCGGGTTTTACTACAATGAGCAGTTCTTC	CASSLGTSGFYYNEQFF
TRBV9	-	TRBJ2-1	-	TGTGCCAGCAGCCCTACCCGACTAGTTTCTCTTGGTGAGCAGTTCTTC	CASSPTRLVSLGEQFF
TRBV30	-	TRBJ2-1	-	TGTGCCTGGAGTCTAAGCTCCTACAATGAGCAGTTCTTC	CAWSLSSYNEQFF
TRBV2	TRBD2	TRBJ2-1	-	TGTGCCAGCAGGGGTAGCGGGGGCCACTACAATGAGCAGTTCTTC	CASRGSGGHYNEQFF
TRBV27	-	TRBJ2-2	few	TGTGCCAGCAGTATTTTAACCGGGGAGCTGTTTTTT	CASSILTGELFF
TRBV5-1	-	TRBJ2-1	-	TGCGCCAGCACCGTGGGCCATGAGCAGTTCTTC	CASTVGHEQFF
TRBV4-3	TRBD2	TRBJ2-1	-	TGCGCCAGCAGCCAAGGTGCTAGCGGGAAGCAGTTCTTC	CASSQGASGKQFF
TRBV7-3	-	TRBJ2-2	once	TGTGCCAGCAGATTAACTAGAACCACCGGGGAGCTGTTTTTT	CASRLTRTTGELFF
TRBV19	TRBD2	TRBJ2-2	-	TGTGCCAGTAGTCTCATAGGACTAGCGGAAAAGGGAGGGGAGCTGTTTTTT	CASSLIGLAEKGGELFF
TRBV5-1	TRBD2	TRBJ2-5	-	TGCGCCAGCAGCTTGGGACTAGCGGGAGGGGGAGAGACCCAGTACTTC	CASSLGLAGGGETQYF
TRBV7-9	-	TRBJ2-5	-	TGTGCCAGCAGCTTAGCGTCCAGGGAAGAGACCCAGTACTTC	CASSLASREETQYF
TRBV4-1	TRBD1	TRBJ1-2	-	TGCGCCAGCAGCCAAAAACAGGGGGATCCTGGCTACACCTTC	CASSQKQGDPGYTF
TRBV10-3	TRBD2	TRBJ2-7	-	TGTGCCATCAGTGAAGTCCTAGCGGTCTACGAGCAGTACTTC	CAISEVLAVYEQYF
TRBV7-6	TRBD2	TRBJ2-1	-	TGTGCCAGCAGCTTAGAGTCTAGCGGGAGGTACAATGAGCAGTTCTTC	CASSLESSGRYNEQFF
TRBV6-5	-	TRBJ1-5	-	TGTGCCAGCAGTTACCGAGGGAGGGGGGATGGGCAGCCCCAGCATTTT	CASSYRGRGDGQPQHF
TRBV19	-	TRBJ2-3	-	TGTGCCAGTAGTAGATTGCTAGAGACAGATACGCAGTATTTT	CASSRLLETDTQYF
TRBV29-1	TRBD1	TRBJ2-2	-	TGCAGCGTTGAGGGACAGGGGGCAAACACCGGGGAGCTGTTTTTT	CSVEGQGANTGELFF
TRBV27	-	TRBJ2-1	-	TGTGCCAGCAGTTTGAGTTTGTACAATGAGCAGTTCTTC	CASSLSLYNEQFF
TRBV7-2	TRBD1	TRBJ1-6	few	TGTGCCAGCAGCTTAGGGATGGGACAGGGGGGATCACCCCTCCACTTT	CASSLGMGQGGSPLHF
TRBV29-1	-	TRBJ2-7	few	TGCAGCGTTGAAGGCTCGGGGAAAGATCCCTACGAGCAGTACTTC	CSVEGSGKDPYEQYF
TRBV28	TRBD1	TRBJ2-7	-	TGTGCCAGCAGTTTCCCGGCGGACAGGGCCCACGAGCAGTACTTC	CASSFPADRAHEQYF
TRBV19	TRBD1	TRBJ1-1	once	TGTGCCAGTAGTACCACAGGGGCTGAAGCTTTCTTT	CASSTTGAEAFF
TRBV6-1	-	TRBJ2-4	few	TGTGCCAGCAGAACCGACAGGTACTTAAACATTCAGTACTTC	CASRTDRYLNIQYF
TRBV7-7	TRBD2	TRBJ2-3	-	TGTGCTAGCAGCCCACGGGAGGGTACAGATACGCAGTATTTT	CASSPREGTDTQYF
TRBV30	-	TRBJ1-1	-	TGTGCCTGGAGTGTATGGGGCAGGGGAACGAACACTGAAGCTTTCTTT	CAWSVWGRGTNTEAFF
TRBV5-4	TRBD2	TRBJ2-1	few	TGTGCCAGCAGCTCGGGACTAGCCTATGAGCAGTTCTTC	CASSSGLAYEQFF